Below are 12 T cell receptor beta chains sequenced from a single sample in a study of cytomegalovirus exposure and HLA in healthy donors listed by TCRdb under 2017. Receptor amplification or capture employed the immunoSEQ multiplex PCR assay. The multiplex PCR relied on a mix of 60 forward primers for TCR Vbeta segments and 13 reverse primers for TCR Jbeta segments. Not all clones reach the TCRdb copy of this immuneACCESS table, which keeps in-frame sequences only. Checked studies attribute under half of the gap to unresolved V genes and leave the rest unexplained. This sample gives approximately 130,000 clones in total; roughly 9.6% of them show up just once. 5.5% to 8% of the sample is in the top ten clones. The sample comprised PBMCs. Receptor source: a woman aged 40 to 50 in good health and CMV-seropositive.

This clone was seen more than once but under ten times. The chain recombines TRBV25-1 with TRBJ1-1; 7 nucleotides agree with TRBD1. The CDR3 length is 14 residues. V shed 5 bases, J shed 3 bases, and the junction held 6 bases outside the gene matches. Germline V gives CDR1 MGHDK, CDR2 SYGVNS. As DNA, the CDR3 is TGTGCCAGCAGTTCACAGGGGTGGGACACTGAAGCTTTCTTT. Translating it yields CASSSQGWDTEAFF. The variable domain in full, with the rest retrieved from reference TRBV25-1 and TRBJ1-1, is EADIYQTPRYLVIGTGKKITLECSQTMGHDKMYWYQQDPGMELHLIHYSYGVNSTEKGDLSSESTVSRIRTEHFPLTLESARPSHTSQYLCASSSQGWDTEAFFGQGTRLTVV.

This clone has a handful of counts. V usage is TRBV6-1 and J usage is TRBJ2-5; D not resolved. Trimming removed 5 bases at V and 2 bases at J, with 6 bases between. In germline, CDR1 is MNHNS, CDR2 SASEGT. This CDR3 spans 12 amino acids. CDR3 sequence (DNA): TGTGCCAGCAGTCGACATCAAGAGACCCAGTACTTC. Encoded protein: CASSRHQETQYF.

This clone was seen more than once but under ten times. The CDR3 bases are TGCGCCAGCCAATTAAACACGGCGGGGCGTGAAAAACTGTTTTTT. Amino acids: CASQLNTAGREKLFF. This sequence joins TRBV5-1 and TRBJ1-4; maybe TRBD1 (5 bases). The CDR3 is 15 amino acids. Trimming shortened V by 7 bases and J by 7 bases, and 20 bases separated the two germline ends. Germline V gene lookup returns CDR1 SGHRS and CDR2 YFSETQ.

The rearrangement joins TRBV2 to TRBJ2-1; 9 bases are a match to TRBD2. CDR1 is SNHLY and CDR2 is FYNNEI in the germline V gene. The CDR3 has 15 residues. V gave up 7 bases and J gave up 4 bases; unmatched junction bases: 8. The CDR3 here is CASTKGLAGYNEQFF. The CDR3 region has the DNA TGTGCCAGCACCAAGGGGCTAGCGGGGTACAATGAGCAGTTCTTC.

The V and J genes are TRBV5-1 and TRBJ2-7, with D possibly being TRBD1 (5 bases). The germline gives CDR1 SGHRS, CDR2 YFSETQ. The germline V and J ends were trimmed by 2 bases and 3 bases, with 12 bases remaining between them. The CDR3 runs to 14 residues. The CDR3 is CASSFQGAYYEQYF. DNA of the CDR3: TGCGCCAGCAGCTTCCAAGGGGCCTACTACGAGCAGTACTTC.

Only a few counts were recorded for this clone. The sample has other DNA sequences that encode this CDR3 too. The chain couples TRBV27 to TRBJ1-1; no clear D gene. The V gene's germline CDR1 is MNHEY and CDR2 SMNVEV (reference sequence). Trimming left V 0 bases short and J 2 bases short, with 4 bases between. There are 13 residues in the CDR3. The CDR3 is CASSLSANTEAFF. CDR3 nucleotides: TGTGCCAGCAGTTTATCGGCCAACACTGAAGCTTTCTTT.

This clone was seen a few times. Other DNA sequences in the same sample also yield this CDR3. V is TRBV5-1 and J is TRBJ1-1, with D maybe TRBD1 (6 bases). Germline V gives CDR1 SGHRS, CDR2 YFSETQ. The V gene lost 0 bases and the J gene lost 0 bases, with 9 bases spanning the gap. The CDR3 is 15 residues long. CDR3 amino acids: CASSLEGGVNTEAFF. The CDR3, as DNA: TGCGCCAGCAGCTTGGAAGGGGGGGTGAACACTGAAGCTTTCTTT. The full variable domain, with the rest looked up from reference TRBV5-1 and TRBJ1-1, is KAGVTQTPRYLIKTRGQQVTLSCSPISGHRSVSWYQQTPGQGLQFLFEYFSETQRNKGNFPGRFSGRQFSNSRSEMNVSTLELGDSALYLCASSLEGGVNTEAFFGQGTRLTVV.

This clone was counted between two and nine times. This rearrangement joins TRBV5-1 to TRBJ2-5; no definite D call. The CDR3 totals 13 residues. Germline CDR1 SGHRS, CDR2 YFSETQ. Trimming took 3 bases from V and 2 from J, leaving 8 bases between them. CDR3 coding DNA: TGCGCCAGCAGCTCCGCGATACAAGAGACCCAGTACTTC. This sequence encodes CASSSAIQETQYF.

This chain uses TRBV5-4 with TRBJ1-2; 10 nucleotides align to TRBD1. There are 14 residues in the CDR3. Germline CDR1 is SGHNT and CDR2 is YYREEE (reference sequence). V was clipped by 7 bases and J by 8 bases; unmatched bases: 11. In DNA form, the CDR3 reads TGTGCCAGCCAAGTGGACAGGGGGTGGCGGGGCTACACCTTC. This codes for CASQVDRGWRGYTF. The full variable domain, its missing parts supplied by reference TRBV5-4 and TRBJ1-2, is ETGVTQSPTHLIKTRGQQVTLRCSSQSGHNTVSWYQQALGQGPQFIFQYYREEENGRGNFPPRFSGLQFPNYSSELNVNALELDDSALYLCASQVDRGWRGYTFGSGTRLTVV.

This sequence joins TRBV5-1 and TRBJ2-5; D is undetermined. V shed 0 bases and J shed 2 bases, with 5 bases lying between them. The CDR3 extends over 13 amino acids. Per germline, CDR1 SGHRS and CDR2 YFSETQ. CDR3 amino acids: CASSLAVQETQYF. DNA of the CDR3: TGCGCCAGCAGCTTGGCAGTACAAGAGACCCAGTACTTC.

This clone was counted a few times. CDR3 DNA: TGTGCCAGCAGTCTGACAGGGGGCTCCTACGAGCAGTACTTC. It specifies CASSLTGGSYEQYF. The V call is TRBV2, the J call TRBJ2-7; 9 positions agree with TRBD1. The CDR3 extends over 14 amino acids. Germline V gene data show CDR1 as SNHLY and CDR2 as FYNNEI. V gave up 5 bases and J gave up 0 bases; unmatched junction bases: 2.

This clone was recorded a few times. The chain couples TRBV18 to TRBJ2-7, with 7 positions matching TRBD1. Germline lookup yields CDR1 KGHSH and CDR2 LQKENI. This CDR3 has 15 amino acids. V gave up 3 bases and J gave up 7 bases; unmatched junction bases: 12. CDR3 bases: TGTGCCAGCTCACCCGTTACAGGGGCGTCAGGGGAGCAGTACTTC. This encodes CASSPVTGASGEQYF.